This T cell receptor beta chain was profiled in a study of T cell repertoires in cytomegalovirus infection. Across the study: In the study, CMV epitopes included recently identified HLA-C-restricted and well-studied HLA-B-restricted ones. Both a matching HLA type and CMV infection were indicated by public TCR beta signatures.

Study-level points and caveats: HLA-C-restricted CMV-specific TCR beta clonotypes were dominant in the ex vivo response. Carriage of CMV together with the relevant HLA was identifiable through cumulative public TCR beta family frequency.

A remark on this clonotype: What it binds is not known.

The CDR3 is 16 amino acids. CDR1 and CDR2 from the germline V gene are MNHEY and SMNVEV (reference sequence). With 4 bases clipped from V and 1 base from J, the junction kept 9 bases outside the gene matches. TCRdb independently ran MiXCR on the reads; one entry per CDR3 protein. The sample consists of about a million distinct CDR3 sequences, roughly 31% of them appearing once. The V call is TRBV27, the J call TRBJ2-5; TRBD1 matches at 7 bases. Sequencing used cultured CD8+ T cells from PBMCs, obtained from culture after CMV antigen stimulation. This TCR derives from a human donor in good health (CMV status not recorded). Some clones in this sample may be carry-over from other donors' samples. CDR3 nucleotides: TGTGCCAGCAGTTGGGGACGACAGGGCTCCCAAGAGACCCAGTACTTC. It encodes CASSWGRQGSQETQYF.